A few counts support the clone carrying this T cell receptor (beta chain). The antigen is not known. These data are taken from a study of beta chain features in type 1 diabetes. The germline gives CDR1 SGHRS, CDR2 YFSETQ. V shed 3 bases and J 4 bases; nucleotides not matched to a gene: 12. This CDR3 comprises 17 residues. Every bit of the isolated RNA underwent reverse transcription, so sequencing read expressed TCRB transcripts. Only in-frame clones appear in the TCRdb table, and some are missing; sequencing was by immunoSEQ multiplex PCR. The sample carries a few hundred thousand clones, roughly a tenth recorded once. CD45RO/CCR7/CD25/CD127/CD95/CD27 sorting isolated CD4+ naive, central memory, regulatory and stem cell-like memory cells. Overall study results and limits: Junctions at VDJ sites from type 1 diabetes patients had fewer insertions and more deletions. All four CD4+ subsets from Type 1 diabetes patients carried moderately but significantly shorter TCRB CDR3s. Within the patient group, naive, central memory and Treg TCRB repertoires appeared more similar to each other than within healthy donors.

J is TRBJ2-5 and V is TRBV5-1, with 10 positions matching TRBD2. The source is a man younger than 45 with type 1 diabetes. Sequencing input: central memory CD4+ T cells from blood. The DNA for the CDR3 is TGCGCCAGCAGCTGGGGCCAGCTAGCGGGAGCTCGAGAGACCCAGTACTTC. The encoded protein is CASSWGQLAGARETQYF.